This record covers a single TCR beta chain. The antigen is not known. Tumor tissue had over 20% tumor content by H&E staining. The data belong to a study of glioma-infiltrating T cells after dendritic cell vaccination. Study summary: Dendritic cells derived from monocytes and pulsed with autologous tumor lysate formed the vaccine. Pretreatment tumor samples came from fresh-frozen leftovers of the lysate-source resection.

The CDR3 is made up of 12 amino acids. Germline-derived CDR1 and CDR2 are SNHLY and FYNNEI. Trimming pared 6 bases from V and 6 bases from J, leaving 9 bases between. Broader study findings: No direct clonality-survival link was found; a diverse polyclonal response may matter.

Produced via immunoSEQ multiplex PCR; TCRdb's table is partial and in-frame only. Among fewer than 600 clones listed, around 80% were seen once. This receptor was obtained from a human donor with glioblastoma. The sequencing used tumor tissue, collected before dendritic cell vaccination. This chain uses TRBV2 with TRBJ2-1, with no clear D. In DNA form, the CDR3 reads TGTGCCAGCAGCGAACCGGGCAATGAGCAGTTCTTC. Translating gives CASSEPGNEQFF.